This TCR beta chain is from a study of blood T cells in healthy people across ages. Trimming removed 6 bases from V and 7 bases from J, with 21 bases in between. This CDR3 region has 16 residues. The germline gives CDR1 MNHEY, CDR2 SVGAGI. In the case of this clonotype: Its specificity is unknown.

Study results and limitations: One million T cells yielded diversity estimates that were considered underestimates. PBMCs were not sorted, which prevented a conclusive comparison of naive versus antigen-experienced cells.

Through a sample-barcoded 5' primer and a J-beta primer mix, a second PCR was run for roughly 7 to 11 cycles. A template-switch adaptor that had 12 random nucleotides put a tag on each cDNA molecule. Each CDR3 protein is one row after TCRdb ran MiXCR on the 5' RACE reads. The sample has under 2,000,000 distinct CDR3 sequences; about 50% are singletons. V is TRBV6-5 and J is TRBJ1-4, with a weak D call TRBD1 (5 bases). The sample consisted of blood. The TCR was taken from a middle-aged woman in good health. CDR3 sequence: CASSPGLIGLTEKLFF. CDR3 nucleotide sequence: TGTGCCAGCAGCCCAGGGTTAATCGGGCTAACTGAAAAACTGTTTTTT.